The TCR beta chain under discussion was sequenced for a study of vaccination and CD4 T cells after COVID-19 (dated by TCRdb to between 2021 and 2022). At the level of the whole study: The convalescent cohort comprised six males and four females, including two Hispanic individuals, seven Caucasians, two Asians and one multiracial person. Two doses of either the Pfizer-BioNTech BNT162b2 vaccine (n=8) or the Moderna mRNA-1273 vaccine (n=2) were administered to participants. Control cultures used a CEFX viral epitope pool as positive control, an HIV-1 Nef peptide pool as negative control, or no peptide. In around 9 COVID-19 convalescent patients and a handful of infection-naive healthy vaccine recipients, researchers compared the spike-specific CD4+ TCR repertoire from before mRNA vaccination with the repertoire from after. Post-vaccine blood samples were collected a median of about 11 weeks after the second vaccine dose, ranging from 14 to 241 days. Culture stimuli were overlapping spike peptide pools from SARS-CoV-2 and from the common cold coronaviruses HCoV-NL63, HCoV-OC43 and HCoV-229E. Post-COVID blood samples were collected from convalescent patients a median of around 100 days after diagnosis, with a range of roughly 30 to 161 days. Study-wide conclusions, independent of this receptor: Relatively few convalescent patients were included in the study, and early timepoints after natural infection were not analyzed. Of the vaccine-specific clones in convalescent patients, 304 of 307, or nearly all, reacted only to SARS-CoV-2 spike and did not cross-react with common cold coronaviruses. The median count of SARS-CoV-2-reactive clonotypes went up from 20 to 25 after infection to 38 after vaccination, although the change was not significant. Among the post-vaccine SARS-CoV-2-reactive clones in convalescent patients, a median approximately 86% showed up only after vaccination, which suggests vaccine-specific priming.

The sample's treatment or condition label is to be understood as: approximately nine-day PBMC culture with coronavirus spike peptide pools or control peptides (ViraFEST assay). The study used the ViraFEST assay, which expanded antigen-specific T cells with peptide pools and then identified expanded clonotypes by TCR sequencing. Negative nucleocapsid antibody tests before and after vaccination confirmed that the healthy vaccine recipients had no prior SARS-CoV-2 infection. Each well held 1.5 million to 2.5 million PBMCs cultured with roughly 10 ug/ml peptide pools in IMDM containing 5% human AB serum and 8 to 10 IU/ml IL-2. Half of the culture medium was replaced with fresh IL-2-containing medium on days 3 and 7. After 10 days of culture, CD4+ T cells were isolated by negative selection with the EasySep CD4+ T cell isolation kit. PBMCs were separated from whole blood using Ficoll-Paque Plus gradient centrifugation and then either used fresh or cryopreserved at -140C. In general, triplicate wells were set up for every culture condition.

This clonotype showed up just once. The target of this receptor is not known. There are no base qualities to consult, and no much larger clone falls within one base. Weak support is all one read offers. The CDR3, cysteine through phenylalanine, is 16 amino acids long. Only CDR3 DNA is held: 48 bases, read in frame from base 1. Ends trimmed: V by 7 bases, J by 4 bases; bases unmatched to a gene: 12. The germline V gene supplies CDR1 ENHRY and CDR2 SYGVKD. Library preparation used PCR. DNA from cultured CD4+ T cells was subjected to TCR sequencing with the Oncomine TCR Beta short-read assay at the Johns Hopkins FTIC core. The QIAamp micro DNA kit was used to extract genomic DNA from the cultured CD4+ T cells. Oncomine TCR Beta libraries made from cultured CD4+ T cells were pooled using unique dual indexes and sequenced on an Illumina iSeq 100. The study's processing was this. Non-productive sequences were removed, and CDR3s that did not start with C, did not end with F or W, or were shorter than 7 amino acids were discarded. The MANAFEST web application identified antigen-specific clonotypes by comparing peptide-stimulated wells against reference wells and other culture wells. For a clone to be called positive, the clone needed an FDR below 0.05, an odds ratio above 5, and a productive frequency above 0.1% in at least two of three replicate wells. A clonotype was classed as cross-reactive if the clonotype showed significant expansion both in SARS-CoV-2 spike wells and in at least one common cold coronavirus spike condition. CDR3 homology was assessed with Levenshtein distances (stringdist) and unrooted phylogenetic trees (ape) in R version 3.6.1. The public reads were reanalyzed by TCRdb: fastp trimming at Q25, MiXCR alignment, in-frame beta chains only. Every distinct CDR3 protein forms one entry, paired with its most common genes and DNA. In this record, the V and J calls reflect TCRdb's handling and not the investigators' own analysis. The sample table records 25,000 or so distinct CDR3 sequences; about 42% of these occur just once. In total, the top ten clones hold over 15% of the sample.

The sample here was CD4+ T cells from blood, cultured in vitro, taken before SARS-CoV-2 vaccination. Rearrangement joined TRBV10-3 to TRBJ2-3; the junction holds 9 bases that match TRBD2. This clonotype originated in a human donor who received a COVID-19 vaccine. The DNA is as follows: TGTGCCATCAAGGAAACCGAGACTAGCGGCCCAGATACGCAGTATTTT. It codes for CAIKETETSGPDTQYF.